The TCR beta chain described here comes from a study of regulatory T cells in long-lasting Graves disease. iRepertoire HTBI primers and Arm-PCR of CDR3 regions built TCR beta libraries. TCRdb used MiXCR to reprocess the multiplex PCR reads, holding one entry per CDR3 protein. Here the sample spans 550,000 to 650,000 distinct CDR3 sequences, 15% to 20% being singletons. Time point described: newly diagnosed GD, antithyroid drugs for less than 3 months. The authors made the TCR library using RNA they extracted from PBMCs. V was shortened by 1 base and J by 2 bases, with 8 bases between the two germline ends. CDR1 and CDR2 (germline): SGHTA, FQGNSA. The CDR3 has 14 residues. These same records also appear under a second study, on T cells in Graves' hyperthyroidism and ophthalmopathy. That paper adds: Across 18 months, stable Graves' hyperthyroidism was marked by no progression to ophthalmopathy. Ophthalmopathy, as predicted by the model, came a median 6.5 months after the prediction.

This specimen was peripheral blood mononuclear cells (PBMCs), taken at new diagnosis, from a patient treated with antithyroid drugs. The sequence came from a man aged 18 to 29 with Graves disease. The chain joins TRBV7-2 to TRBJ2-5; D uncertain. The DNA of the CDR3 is TGTGCCAGCAGCTTAGTGGTCAAGCAAGAGACCCAGTACTTC. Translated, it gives CASSLVVKQETQYF.